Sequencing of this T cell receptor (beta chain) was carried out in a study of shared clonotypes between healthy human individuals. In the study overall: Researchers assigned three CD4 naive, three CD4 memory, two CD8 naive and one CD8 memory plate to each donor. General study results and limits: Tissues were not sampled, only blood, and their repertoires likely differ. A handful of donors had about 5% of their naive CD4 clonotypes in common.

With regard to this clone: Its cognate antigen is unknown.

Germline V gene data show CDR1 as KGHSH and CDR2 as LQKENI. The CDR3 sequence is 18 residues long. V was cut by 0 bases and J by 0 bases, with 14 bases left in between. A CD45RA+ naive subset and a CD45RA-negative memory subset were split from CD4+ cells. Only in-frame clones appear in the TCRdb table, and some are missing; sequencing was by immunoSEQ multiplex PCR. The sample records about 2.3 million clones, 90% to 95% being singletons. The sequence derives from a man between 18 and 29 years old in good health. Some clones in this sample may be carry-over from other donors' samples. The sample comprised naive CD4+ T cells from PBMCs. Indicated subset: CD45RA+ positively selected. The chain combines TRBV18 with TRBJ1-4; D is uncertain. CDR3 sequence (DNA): TGTGCCAGCTCACCACCGTCTGCCAGATCCTCAACTAATGAAAAACTGTTTTTT. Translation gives CASSPPSARSSTNEKLFF.